This passage covers 10 T cell receptor beta chains from one sample sequenced in a study of vaccination and CD4 T cells after COVID-19. No antigen has been identified for these receptors. Treatment here: roughly ten-day PBMC culture with coronavirus spike peptide pools or control peptides (ViraFEST assay). An unexposed donor provided the CD4+ T cells, which were collected before the COVID-19 pandemic (2011-2018). The Oncomine TCR Beta short-read assay was applied to DNA of cultured CD4+ T cells. TCRdb itself ran the PCR reads through MiXCR, one entry per CDR3 protein. The table records roughly 7,000 distinct CDR3 sequences, about half of them present only once. Sequenced material: CD4+ T cells from blood, cultured in vitro. The source is a human donor in good health.

The V and J genes are TRBV27 and TRBJ2-5, with a tentative D call TRBD1 (6 bases). Germline V gene data show CDR1 as MNHEY and CDR2 as SMNVEV (reference sequence). CDR3 size: 15 residues. V was pared by 6 bases and J by 5 bases, with 19 bases between. In nucleotides, the CDR3 is TGTGCCAGCAGCCAACAGACAGGTTTCGGGGAGACCCAGTACTTC. It codes for CASSQQTGFGETQYF.

The chain couples TRBV11-2 to TRBJ2-7, with TRBD1 as a possible D gene (5 bases). This CDR3 region has 14 residues. Germline V gene data show CDR1 as SGHAT and CDR2 as FQNNGV. Trimming removed 7 bases at V and 4 bases at J, with 17 bases between. CDR3 region: CASTPLGQLYEQYF. CDR3 nucleotide sequence: TGTGCCAGCACCCCCCTGGGGCAGTTATACGAGCAGTACTTC.

The V gene is TRBV11-2, the J gene TRBJ1-5; 8 positions agree with TRBD1. V shed 5 bases and J 3 bases; nucleotides not matched to a gene: 9. The CDR3 sequence is 16 residues long. Germline V gene sequence: CDR1 SGHAT, CDR2 FQNNGV. The CDR3, as DNA: TGTGCCAGCAGCAAACTCGGGACAGGCAACAATCAGCCCCAGCATTTT. Its protein is CASSKLGTGNNQPQHF.

This clonotype was counted a few times. This chain uses TRBV7-9 with TRBJ1-1; D gene ambiguous. The CDR3 runs 18 residues. Per germline, CDR1 SEHNR and CDR2 FQNEAQ (reference sequence). With 4 bases removed from V and 1 base from J, the gap between germline ends came to 22 bases. The CDR3 is CASSYLGKKGKWNTEAFF. CDR3 nucleotide sequence: TGTGCCAGCAGCTACCTAGGGAAGAAGGGCAAGTGGAACACTGAAGCTTTCTTT.

V usage is TRBV12-3 or TRBV12-4 and J usage is TRBJ2-3, with D possibly matching TRBD1 (5 bases). V dropped 4 bases and J dropped 6 bases, with 11 bases sitting between them. The CDR3 runs 13 residues. The DNA of the CDR3 is TGTGCCAGCAGTTGGTCAGGGTTCGATACGCAGTATTTT. This codes for CASSWSGFDTQYF.

This clonotype was detected a few times. V is TRBV6-1 and J is TRBJ2-3; TRBD2 matches 7 bases. The CDR3 has 15 residues. CDR1 and CDR2 from the germline V gene are MNHNS and SASEGT. The ends lost 5 bases at V and 2 bases at J; junction bases unmatched: 7. CDR3 nucleotides: TGTGCCAGCAGTAGCGGGACTACAGACACAGATACGCAGTATTTT. It yields the protein CASSSGTTDTDTQYF.

CDR3 coding DNA: TGTGCCAGCAAACAGGGAATGAACACTGAAGCTTTCTTT. Protein product: CASKQGMNTEAFF. The J gene is TRBJ1-1, the V gene TRBV27, with a tentative D call TRBD1 (6 bases). Germline V gene data show CDR1 as MNHEY and CDR2 as SMNVEV (reference sequence). This CDR3 region has 13 residues. Trimming removed 7 bases from V and 0 bases from J, with 9 bases in between.

The chain joins TRBV6-5 to TRBJ2-3; the D gene could be TRBD1 or TRBD2 (6 bases each). This CDR3 contains 15 residues. Trimming stripped 0 bases from V and 4 bases from J, with 11 bases between. The germline CDR1 and CDR2 sequences are MNHEY and SVGAGI. As DNA, the CDR3 is TGTGCCAGCAGTTACTCCCTTGGGGGGCCAGATACGCAGTATTTT. Amino acids: CASSYSLGGPDTQYF.

This chain joins TRBV11-2 and TRBJ2-1; unclear D gene. The germline CDR1 and CDR2 sequences are SGHAT and FQNNGV. Trimming took off 6 bases at V and 6 bases at J, with 12 bases between the two ends. This CDR3 region has 13 residues. In DNA form, the CDR3 reads TGTGCCAGCAGTCTAGGTAATTCCAATGAGCAGTTCTTC. Its protein product is CASSLGNSNEQFF.

The chain uses TRBV27 and TRBJ1-6, with D possibly TRBD1 on 5 matching bases. Trimming cost V 8 bases and J 2 bases, with 10 bases left between them. The CDR3 length is 14 residues. Germline V lookup: CDR1 MNHEY, CDR2 SMNVEV (reference sequence). This CDR3 reads CASGSGTYNSPLHF. The CDR3 DNA is TGTGCCAGCGGGTCAGGGACCTATAATTCACCCCTCCACTTT.